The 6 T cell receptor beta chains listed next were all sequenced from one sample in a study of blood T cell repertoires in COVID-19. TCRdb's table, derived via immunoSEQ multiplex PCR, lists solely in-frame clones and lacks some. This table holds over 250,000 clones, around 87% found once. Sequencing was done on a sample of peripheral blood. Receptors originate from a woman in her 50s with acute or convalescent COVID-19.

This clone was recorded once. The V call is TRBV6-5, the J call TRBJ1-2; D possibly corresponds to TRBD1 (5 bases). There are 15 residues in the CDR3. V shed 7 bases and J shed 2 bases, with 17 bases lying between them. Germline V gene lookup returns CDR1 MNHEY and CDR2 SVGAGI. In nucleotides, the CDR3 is TGTGCCAGCATGGTAAGGGGACTGGCGAACTATGGCTACACCTTC. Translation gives CASMVRGLANYGYTF.

CDR3 region: CASSFIGDSYEQYF. The CDR3 coding sequence is TGTGCCAGCAGTTTTATCGGGGATAGCTACGAGCAGTACTTC. The J gene is TRBJ2-7, the V gene TRBV27, with a tentative D call TRBD2 (5 bases). The CDR3 spans 14 residues. V gave up 3 bases and J gave up 3 bases, with 12 bases separating them. CDR1 and CDR2 (germline): MNHEY, SMNVEV (reference sequence).

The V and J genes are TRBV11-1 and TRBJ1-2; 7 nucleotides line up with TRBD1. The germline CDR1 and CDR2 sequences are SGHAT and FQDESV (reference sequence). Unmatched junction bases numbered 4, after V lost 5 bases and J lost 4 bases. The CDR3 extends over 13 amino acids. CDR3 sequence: CASSPGQRYGYTF. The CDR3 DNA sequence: TGTGCCAGCAGCCCGGGACAGCGCTATGGCTACACCTTC.

This chain's CDR3 is CASSPQGTGPTNYGYTF. CDR3 bases: TGTGCCAGTAGTCCCCAGGGGACAGGACCCACTAACTATGGCTACACCTTC. The chain employs TRBV19 and TRBJ1-2; TRBD1 matches 8 bases. J was trimmed by 0 bases and V by 5 bases; bases with no gene match: 11. CDR1 is LNHDA and CDR2 is SQIVND in the germline V gene (reference sequence). The CDR3 is 17 amino acids. The entire variable domain, with the rest obtained from reference TRBV19 and TRBJ1-2, is as follows: DGGITQSPKYLFRKEGQNVTLSCEQNLNHDAMYWYRQDPGQGLRLIYYSQIVNDFQKGDIAEGYSVSREKKESFPLTVTSAQKNPTAFYLCASSPQGTGPTNYGYTFGSGTRLTVV.

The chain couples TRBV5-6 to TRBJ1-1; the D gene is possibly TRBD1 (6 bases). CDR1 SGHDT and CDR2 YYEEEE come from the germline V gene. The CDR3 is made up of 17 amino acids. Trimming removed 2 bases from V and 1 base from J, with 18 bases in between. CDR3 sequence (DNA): TGTGCCAGCAGCTTCGTTAGGGGGGGCAAATGGAACACTGAAGCTTTCTTT. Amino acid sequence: CASSFVRGGKWNTEAFF.

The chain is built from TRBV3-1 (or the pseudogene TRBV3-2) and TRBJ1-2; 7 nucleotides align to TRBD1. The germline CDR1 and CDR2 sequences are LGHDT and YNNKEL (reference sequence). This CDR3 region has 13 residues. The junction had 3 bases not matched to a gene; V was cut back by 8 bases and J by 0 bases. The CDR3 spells CASGDRANYGYTF. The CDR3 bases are TGTGCCAGCGGAGACAGGGCTAACTATGGCTACACCTTC.